This TCR beta chain appears in the sequencing data of a study of blood T cell repertoires in COVID-19. CDR1 is LGHDT and CDR2 is YNNKEL in the germline V gene (reference sequence). The V gene end was trimmed by 4 bases and the J gene end by 3 bases; junction bases not matched to a gene: 4. CDR3 length: 15 amino acids. Measured with immunoSEQ multiplex PCR; TCRdb has only the in-frame clones, and not every one. The sample has approximately 280,000 clones, 70% to 90% seen once; the top ten hold around 13%. This clonotype was sampled from a woman aged 55 to 70 with acute or convalescent COVID-19. What was sequenced was peripheral blood. The chain joins TRBV3-1 (or the pseudogene TRBV3-2) to TRBJ1-2; 11 bases agree with TRBD1. Here the CDR3 reads CASSPGTGGHYGYTF. The CDR3 bases are TGTGCCAGCAGCCCGGGGACAGGGGGGCACTATGGCTACACCTTC.